What follows describes a single T cell receptor (beta chain). Its antigen is currently not known. No much larger clone exists at a distance of one base, and base qualities are not known. CDR1 is given as SQVTM and CDR2 as ANQGSEA, both from the germline V gene. Trimming removed 7 bases from V and 7 bases from J; the gene matches leave 15 bases unexplained. From cysteine to phenylalanine, the CDR3 is 16 amino acids long. The kept DNA is CDR3 alone, 48 bases in frame from the first base. The sample belongs to a study of identical twins (dated by TCRdb to about 2016). Background on the whole study: The study deep-sequenced TCR alpha and beta repertoires from monozygotic twins, unrelated adults of various ages and cord blood to test whether fetal clonotypes persist. To rule out contamination, replicate twin experiments were performed at different times with different library preparation protocols.

All donors were healthy Caucasians. The twin cohort comprised three pairs of female monozygotic twins, all aged roughly 18 to 30 years. Positive isolation kits from Invitrogen were used to isolate the CD4+ and CD8+ T cell populations. Study-wide findings and limitations: Because the same donors could not be followed over many years, conclusions were based on cross-sectional statistical analysis. In monozygotic twins, recombination models systematically underestimated out-of-frame TCR alpha sharing, but the models matched the sharing seen between unrelated individuals. Fewer insertions were carried by abundant cord blood beta clonotypes, a similar but weaker trend appeared in young adult naive repertoires, and no such trend appeared in memory repertoires. Zero-insertion analyses could be partly confounded by invariant T cells such as MAIT and iNKT, although diverse VJ usage argued against such confounding for most clonotypes. Compared with coincidental sharing between unrelated individuals, out-of-frame TCR alpha sequences shared between twins had an excess of sequences with low generation probability. A weaker excess of twin sharing was found in beta out-of-frame sequences because the signal-to-noise ratio was lowered by fewer shared sequences.

The method behind the library was 5' RACE. The reads were generated on an Illumina HiSeq 2000. Template switching introduced a universal primer binding site; the final cDNA contained a unique molecular identifier, enabling accurate counting of TCR cDNA molecules. Specific primers in the conserved constant-segment region were used to synthesize first-strand cDNA for the TCR alpha and beta chains. Each cDNA library was double barcoded, with a SMART-Mk sample barcode plus Illumina barcodes, to control for contamination. TruSeq adapter sequences along with Illumina sample barcodes were introduced in two successive PCR steps. TCR alpha and beta cDNA libraries were sequenced on the Illumina HiSeq platform with custom primers. Per the source publication's procedure: Unique molecular identifiers were extracted from raw reads with MiGEC, and CDR3 positions were determined with MiXCR. For each individual, recombination models were inferred using an EM algorithm with the repgenHMM and IGoR tools. The analysis of shared clonotypes was done with the tcR package in R, with sharing normalized by the product of cloneset sizes. To study raw recombination without the effects of thymic and clonal selection, out-of-frame nonproductive sequences were analyzed. TCRdb handled the public reads itself, with Q25 trimming in fastp and clone calling in MiXCR, and kept productive beta chains. Each CDR3 protein appears once, grouped with its most common genes and DNA. The V and J calls follow TCRdb's processing rather than the paper's. The sample contains roughly 480,000 distinct CDR3 sequences, about 24% of them found a single time. The ten largest clonotypes hold over 2.5% of the sample.

This sample was also put to use in a study of T cells expressing NK-cell markers. As noted in the second study: Fewer than ten donors provided sorted CD3+CD56+NKG2C+, CD3+CD56+NKG2C- and CD3+CD56-NKG2C+ T-cell subsets, whose TCR beta-chain repertoires were profiled. Among the eight sequenced donors, only one was HCMV-seronegative, while the other seven were HCMV-seropositive. To restrict sorting to alphabetaTCR-expressing T cells, an anti-gammadeltaTCR antibody was added in several experiments. In six donors, the dominant CD3+CD56+NKG2C+ clonotypes were among the top 10 CD8+ clonotypes and accounted for about 1.0-7.5% of CD8+ T cells. Those dominant clonotypes were again the most abundant among CD3+CD56-NKG2C+ cells in several donors, at about 28.3-65%. Whether the expanded NKG2C-expressing T cell clones were specific for HCMV antigens was left unclear. All eight donors whose samples were sequenced were randomly selected healthy volunteers, three of them men and five women. HCMV serostatus was determined by detecting HCMV-specific IgG in serum with a commercial ELISA kit. MIGEC handled demultiplexing of the reads and grouping by UMI, while MiTCR was used to assemble and quantify clonotypes. To exclude erroneous sequences, only TCR cDNA sequences supported by at least two reads were retained. The tcR package was used for downstream repertoire analysis, and clonotypes were matched across fractions by CDR3 nucleotide sequence plus V segment. VDJmatch was used to annotate antigen specificity against VDJdb, with one amino acid substitution in CDR3 allowed.

The sequence came from a woman between 18 and 29 years old in good health. The sequenced sample was CD4+ T cells sorted from blood. Recombination connected TRBV29-1 to TRBJ2-2, with TRBD2 matching 10 junction bases. The sequenced DNA is TGCAGCGGGGAGGGGTTAGCGGGAGGAAAGGACGGGGAGCTGTTTTTT. Translated, this is CSGEGLAGGKDGELFF.